Detailed here is one TCR beta chain. Its antigen is unidentified. The PCR used 60 Vbeta and 13 Jbeta primers. Profiled with immunoSEQ multiplex PCR; TCRdb holds only in-frame clones, not every one. The sample shows 150,000 to 170,000 clones, about 84% of them seen only once. The entry originates in a study of cytomegalovirus exposure and HLA in healthy donors. The study, taken as a whole, reports: Listed as cytomegalovirus-associated were 150 or so TCR beta chains.

Germline CDR1 is PRHDT and CDR2 is FYEKMQ (reference sequence). This CDR3 is built from 16 residues. V gave up 3 bases and J gave up 3 bases; unmatched junction bases: 7. The source is a woman between 35 and 50 years old in good health and CMV-seropositive. Sequencing was done on a sample of PBMCs. This chain connects TRBV13 to TRBJ2-7; the match to TRBD1 covers 11 bases. The DNA of the CDR3 is TGTGCCAGCAGCTTCGGAAGGGACAGGGGGAGCTACGAGCAGTACTTC. Its protein product is CASSFGRDRGSYEQYF.